Listed here is a single T cell receptor (beta chain). Antigen: not known. Relative to the germline gene, one junction end is altered; a read error may explain this. The data were taken from a study of CD8+CD57+ T cells in acquired aplastic anemia. Study-level information: CD4+ and CD8+ cells, once sorted, gave DNA averaging roughly 3 ug. Study results and caveats: Almost 30 sequences, all CD8+ CDR3, were shared between patients and controls.

An expansion of CD8+CD57+ cells by flow cytometry had been shown in patients chosen for sequencing. Patients had undergone no therapy by the time their blood was sampled. For CDR3 and TCR beta VDJ profiling, genomic DNA was the template used. TCRdb re-derived calls from the reads in MiXCR, one entry per CDR3 protein. Of around 170,000 distinct CDR3 sequences listed, roughly half are singletons. CDR1 is DFQATT and CDR2 is SNEGSKA in the germline V gene (reference sequence). The CDR3 extends over 14 amino acids. This TCR came from a human donor with aplastic anemia. Sequencing was done on a sample of sorted CD4+, CD8+, or CD8+CD57+ T cells (not recorded which) from PBMCs. V is TRBV20-1 and J is TRBJ1-1; 7 bases map to TRBD1. In nucleotides, the CDR3 is TGCAGTGCTAGTAATACAGGGGCTTTCACTGAAGCTTTCTTC. This translates into CSASNTGAFTEAFF.